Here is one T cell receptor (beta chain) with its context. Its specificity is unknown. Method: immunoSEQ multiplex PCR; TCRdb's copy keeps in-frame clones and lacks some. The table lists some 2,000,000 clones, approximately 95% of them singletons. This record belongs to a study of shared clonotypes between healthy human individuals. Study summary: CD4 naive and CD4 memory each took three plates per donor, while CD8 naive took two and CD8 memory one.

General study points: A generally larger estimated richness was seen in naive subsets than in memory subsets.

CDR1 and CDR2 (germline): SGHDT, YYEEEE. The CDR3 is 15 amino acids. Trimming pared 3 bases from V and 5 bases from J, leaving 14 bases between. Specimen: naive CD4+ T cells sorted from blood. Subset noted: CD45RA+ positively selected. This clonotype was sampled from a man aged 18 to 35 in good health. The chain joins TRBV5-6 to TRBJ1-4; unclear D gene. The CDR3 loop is CASSSGPAGNEKLFF. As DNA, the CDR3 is TGTGCCAGCAGCTCCGGACCCGCCGGGAATGAAAAACTGTTTTTT.